The source of this T cell receptor (beta chain) is a study of PD-1 blockade in classical Hodgkin lymphoma. Study-level results: While CD8+ TCR diversity did not rise significantly by C4D1, CD4+ TCR diversity did. Newly diagnosed patients reportedly had lower baseline TCR diversity than healthy donors. Prior to therapy, complete responders displayed diversity much like that of newly diagnosed patients. Undefined causes, possibly disease activity or prior therapy, underlie the repertoire differences.

Comments on this clone: Its antigen is unidentified.

Relapses following autologous stem cell transplantation were seen in all patients, with brentuximab vedotin exposure varying. The repertoire was sequenced with immunoSEQ multiplex PCR; TCRdb's copy has only in-frame clones and lacks some. The sample has fewer than 15,000 clones; less than 80% are singletons. The sample in question was peripheral blood mononuclear cells (PBMCs), obtained at baseline. The receptor was isolated from a human donor with classical Hodgkin lymphoma.

The CDR3 DNA follows: TGTGCCAGTAGTCCCCAGGGCGTTTCCGAGCAGTACTTC. It is translated as CASSPQGVSEQYF. This chain uses TRBV19 with TRBJ2-7; D might be TRBD1 (5 bases). The germline gives CDR1 LNHDA, CDR2 SQIVND (reference sequence). Trimming stripped 5 bases from V and 6 bases from J, with 14 bases between. CDR3 length equals 13 residues.